This T cell receptor beta chain emerged from a study of human T cells and chemical hapten exposure (dated by TCRdb to about 2021). For context, the study as a whole: For sensitization, 2% DPC in acetone was applied to a 2 cm by 2 cm area of upper inner arm skin. Throughout the study period of roughly 24 weeks, patients also received therapeutic DPC doses to the scalp every week. Blood samples were taken from patients before sensitization (week 0) and at 2, 6 and about 24 weeks after DPC sensitization. Libraries were pooled for sequencing, and per-sample TCR yields varied mainly because of small differences in library volumes within the pool. Twenty-nine alopecia patients gave blood for TCR sequencing at one to four time points (pre-sensitization, 2, 6 and 24 weeks). Alopecia areata with under or over 50% scalp involvement, alopecia totalis and alopecia universalis were represented in the patient cohort, which was mostly female. Peripheral blood TCR repertoire changes were tracked in vivo in alopecia patients during primary and secondary sensitization to the hapten diphenylcyclopropenone (DPC). Patch testing on the upper back used Finn chambers containing 0.01% DPC, with scoring done after 6 days according to International Contact Dermatitis Research Group standards. General study outcomes and caveats: Expanded TCRs formed significantly more large CDR3 similarity clusters than pre-sensitization or healthy control sets, consistent with antigen-driven responses. No change with DPC sensitization was found in the number of TCRs above 1 in 1000 frequency, and no evidence of global repertoire structure alterations was found. Patch test score correlated positively with the number of PT1 expanded TCRs, reaching significance at thresholds 8, 16 and 32 but not at 4. All patients had alopecia, a presumed autoimmune disease, so their immune response might differ from that of healthy individuals. After repeated subsampling, the strength of the expansion versus patch-test correlation and the threshold at which it became significant changed.

This clonotype was recorded at least ten times. Its antigen is still unknown. Base-call qualities are not available, and no considerably larger clone is one nucleotide away. Inclusive of the bounding cysteine and phenylalanine, the CDR3 is 15 residues long. The retained sequence is limited to the CDR3, 45 bases, with the frame set at the first base. Trimming removed 4 bases from V and 3 bases from J, leaving 12 bases between the germline ends. Library preparation employed RACE. The run used a NextSeq 500. During library preparation, unique molecular identifiers were attached to individual cDNA molecules so that TCRs could be counted quantitatively and reproducibly. Each blood RNA sample was used to sequence both TCR alpha and TCR beta chains. In the authors' own workflow: Samples had a median of around 92,000 TCRs, with a range from about 23,224 to 750,000. V, J and CDR3 annotation of the TCR reads was performed with the Decombinator software suite. To make PS versus PT1 abundance plots, every sample was subsampled to the same number of TCRs (28,000). TCRs were defined as expanded if absent before sensitization and observed at least eight times at the 2-week time point. The public reads were quality trimmed at Q25 with fastp and then assembled into clones with MiXCR by TCRdb, keeping productive beta chains. When rows share a CDR3 protein, they turn into one entry using the most common DNA and genes. These V and J calls originate from TCRdb's pipeline instead of the authors' own analysis. This sample lists around 60,000 distinct CDR3 sequences; approximately 7% were detected once. The leading ten clones occupy roughly 1.7% of the sample.

This sample's time point label indicates: pre-sensitization, week 0. Explained via the paper, the treatment or condition label denotes: therapeutic diphenylcyclopropenone sensitization with weekly scalp DPC. At each patch-test visit, blood was drawn before the patch test was applied. Patients were considered eligible if aged 18 to 70, diagnosed with alopecia and deemed suitable for DPC therapy, and patients were excluded if pregnant. Total RNA was extracted from unfractionated whole blood collected in Tempus Blood RNA tubes. The clonotype was recovered from a woman in her twenties or thirties with alopecia areata. Some clones in this sample may be carry-over from other donors' samples. The rearranged segments are TRBV12-3 or TRBV12-4 and TRBJ1-4, with an unclear D gene assignment. This sample comprised whole blood, obtained in connection with sensitization to the hapten diphenylcyclopropenone (DPC). This receptor carries the CDR3 CASSWSGKANEKLFF. The DNA sequence follows: TGTGCCAGCAGTTGGAGTGGGAAGGCTAATGAAAAACTGTTTTTT.